This TCR beta chain is from a study of PD-1 blockade in classical Hodgkin lymphoma (dated by TCRdb to about 2020). A note on the overall study: Nivolumab dosing was 3 mg/kg intravenously every 2 weeks, continuing until either disease progression or unacceptable toxicity. The study used TCR beta sequencing and CyTOF to define a peripheral blood immune signature of response to PD-1 blockade in classical Hodgkin lymphoma. What the work shows at the level of the full study, not this receptor alone: Lower diversity was seen in patients whose nivolumab began less than 1 year after ASCT, and these patients were left out of later analyses so that immune reconstitution would not confound the results. The study was restricted to a single clinical trial cohort, and the causes of repertoire differences, possibly disease activity or prior therapy, were left undefined. Among trial patients, those achieving complete response had baseline diversity similar to that of newly diagnosed patients, while diversity was significantly lower in partial responders and progressors. CD4+ but not CD8+ TCR diversity rose significantly by C4D1 (p=0.0027 vs p=0.16), most apparent in complete responders (p=0.02). Baseline TCR diversity was reported to be lower in newly diagnosed patients than in healthy donors, and even lower in relapsed/refractory patients.

Genomic DNA was extracted with the Qiagen DNeasy kit from unsorted PBMCs and from negatively selected CD4+ and CD8+ fractions. Amplification of TCR beta CDR3 regions was done by immunoSEQ multiplex PCR with primers that anneal to V and J segments. A synthetic immune receptor repertoire was used to minimize amplification bias, and remaining bias was computationally removed after sequencing. On the authors' methods: Custom Python scripts were used to quantify repertoire diversity as the Shannon entropy index. Unsorted, CD4+ and CD8+ repertoires were examined separately, except in combined analyses, for which CD4+ and CD8+ sequences were merged in silico. Clonal expansion was defined as at least a 2-fold frequency increase after treatment relative to C1D1, with a pseudocount of 0.5 for undetected baseline clones. Clones with 0 or 1 copy at C1D1 were defined as singleton clones, while clones with 2 or more copies were defined as non-singleton clones. Clones expanded in unsorted samples were annotated as CD4+, CD8+ or unknown by matching protein sequences in sorted samples from the same patient. Wilcoxon tests were applied to paired samples to test diversity changes from C1D1 to C4D1. Entries here come from immuneACCESS through TCRdb and include only in-frame sequences with V and J called. Some clones fail to appear in such tables; in the studies checked, an unresolved V gene covers under half of the shortfall, and the cause of the remainder is unknown. From that table come the V and J calls and clone size; the DNA was used to work out D and trimming. The sample includes 29,000 or so clones, with more than 60% observed a single time. The ten most abundant clones make up roughly 15% of the sample.

The intended sense of this specimen's time point label: cycle 2 day 1 (C2D1) of nivolumab. Every trial patient had relapsed after autologous stem cell transplantation, and cohorts A, B and C differed in prior brentuximab vedotin exposure. The trial cohort included around 60 patients with relapsed/refractory classical Hodgkin lymphoma, and each patient had a best overall response of complete response, partial response or progressive disease. Trial patients were treated with single-agent nivolumab in the multi-cohort phase II CheckMate 205 trial. An independent review committee assessed best overall response by applying the 2007 International Working Group response criteria. Trial PBMCs were collected just before the start of nivolumab (C1D1) and during therapy at cycle 2 day 1 and cycle 4 day 1. Peripheral blood was collected in 8 mL Vacutainer Cell Preparation Tubes, from which PBMCs were isolated by centrifugation and then cryopreserved.

About this clone: There is no known antigen for this receptor. Base qualities are not provided; no much larger clone lies one nucleotide away.

The origin of this receptor is a human donor with classical Hodgkin lymphoma. Sequencing used peripheral blood mononuclear cells (PBMCs), obtained before the second cycle of nivolumab.

The CDR3 region has the sequence CASSPFKGAYGYTF. Read as DNA, the sequence is TGTGCCAGCAGCCCCTTTAAGGGAGCCTATGGCTACACCTTC. The chain is assembled from TRBV4-2 and TRBJ1-2; the D gene identity is not certain. The CDR3 sequence holds 14 residues, the cysteine and phenylalanine included. Here the CDR3 DNA is all that survives: 42 bases in frame from base 1. CDR1 and CDR2 are drawn from the germline V gene: LGHNA, YNFKEQ. Trimming costs V 4 bases and J 4 bases, and their ends lie 13 bases apart.